This T cell receptor (beta chain) was observed in a study of blood T cells in healthy people across ages. Study details: Capture via template switching afforded approximately one barcoded beta molecule per two T cells.

Each of the donors had 9 to 10 milliliters of peripheral blood drawn into EDTA-treated Vacutainer tubes. The CDR3 adds up to 13 amino acids, both ends counted. Germline V CDR1 and CDR2: DFQATT, SNEGSKA (reference sequence). In regard to this clonotype: Because the CDR3's place on the DNA is in doubt, the DNA is left out and the CDR3 is given as listed by TCRdb.

PCR was performed a second time for 7 to 11 cycles using a sample-barcoded 5' primer and a J-beta primer mix. Any given sample supplied a minimum of 2.5 million CDR3-containing paired-end reads. Each CDR3 protein is one row after TCRdb ran MiXCR on the 5' RACE reads. Of 550,000 to 700,000 distinct CDR3 sequences in the sample, about 25% are singletons; the top ten hold around 20%. The sequence derives from a woman aged 65 to 85 in good health. V and J are TRBV20-1 and TRBJ1-2. Material for sequencing was blood. CDR3 sequence: CSARVGGGNGYAF.